This T cell receptor (beta chain) was sequenced during a study of blood T cells in healthy people across ages (dated by TCRdb to the mid-2010s). Study-level background: Template switching captured roughly one uniquely barcoded TCR beta cDNA molecule per two T cells in model experiments. Age-related changes in TCR beta repertoire diversity were measured in the study by deep sequencing normalized with unique cDNA molecular identifiers. Four age groups were formed from the donors: young (average 16 years), middle-aged (approximately 40), aged (over 55) and long-lived (about 80). Two additional independent replicas of 1 million unique cDNA reads from the same blood draw were analyzed for two donors (one aged 18 to 30 and one aged 80 or older). To avoid experimental bias, donors of different ages were randomly spread across the sequencing lanes.

Based on the germline V gene, the CDR1 and CDR2 sequences are SGHVS and FQNEAQ. V and J lose 5 bases and 15 bases, and a span of 14 bases separates them. Taken from cysteine to phenylalanine, the CDR3 has 11 residues. Only the CDR3 DNA is retained, 33 bases long and in frame from the first base. The donors were 40 or so Caucasian individuals from Russia, aged 6 to 90 years, who were systemically healthy. Around 10 milliliters of peripheral blood were collected from each donor into EDTA-treated Vacutainer tubes. PBMCs were isolated by Ficoll-Paque density-gradient centrifugation, with at least 7 million obtained per sample. Total RNA was extracted from PBMCs with Trizol reagent, with at least 6 micrograms obtained per sample. The percentages of naive CD45RAhigh/CD27high T cells were determined by flow cytometry on a PBMC aliquot from every donor. On the study overall, not on this receptor specifically: Compared with the aged group, more naive CD4+ T cells, fewer expanded clones and increased TCR diversity were shown by the long-lived group, suggesting age selection. The CMV infection status of donors was not known, potentially confounding age-related changes in expanded clonotypes. Observed TCR beta diversity correlated strongly with the percentage of naive T cells measured by flow cytometry. Observed TCR beta diversity per million T cells fell roughly linearly with age, and a significant reduction was already apparent by age about 36. Estimates of total diversity based on one million sequenced T cells were regarded as lower bounds and as underestimates. Bulk unsorted PBMC profiling prevented conclusive comparison of naive and antigen-experienced compartments.

Library method: 5' RACE. Sequencing used an Illumina HiSeq 2500. A second PCR of 7 to 11 cycles was run with a J-beta primer mix and a sample-barcoded 5' primer. Each TCR beta cDNA molecule received a unique molecular identifier from a template-switch 5' adaptor carrying 12 random nucleotides. At least 2.5 million CDR3-containing paired-end reads were obtained from each sample. First-strand cDNA synthesis was performed from all RNA using the Mint cDNA synthesis kit, with priming by a TRBC-specific oligonucleotide. After uracil-DNA glycosylase treatment, a first 18-cycle PCR used universal primers M1SS and BC2_uni_R on all cDNA. In the paper's pipeline: Normalization of each sample was performed by random selection of 1 million high-quality reads, each carrying a distinct molecular identifier. Reads sharing molecular identifiers were discarded rather than binned into consensus sequences. MiTCR, with a Q25 quality threshold and the strictest error-elimination algorithm, was used for CDR3 identification, clonotype clustering and error correction. A nonparametric unseen species model using Euler transformation provided a lower-bound estimate of total TCR beta diversity. Using fastp at Q25 and MiXCR, TCRdb reprocessed the public reads and kept productive beta chains. Entries are consolidated by CDR3 protein sequence, retaining the most common genes and DNA. V and J calls and clone size were set by TCRdb, not the authors. The table for this sample lists about 580,000 distinct CDR3 sequences; under 55% of them were counted only once. The top ten clonotypes cover around 23% of the sample.

Points on this clonotype: This receptor's antigen is unknown. Base qualities were left out, and no much larger clone turns up one base away.

This receptor was identified in an elderly man in good health. The sample comprised blood. The rearranged chain carries TRBV7-8 and TRBJ2-1, with the D segment possibly TRBD1 or TRBD2, each aligning over 6 bases. The CDR3 region reads CASSLTGRLFF. In nucleotide form, the sequence is TGTGCCAGCAGCCTTACAGGGAGGCTGTTCTTC. With the portions outside the CDR3 filled from the reference TRBV7-8 and TRBJ2-1 genes, the complete variable region becomes GAGVSQSPRYKVAKRGQDVALRCDPISGHVSLFWYQQALGQGPEFLTYFQNEAQLDKSGLPSDRFFAERPEGSVSTLKIQRTQQEDSAVYLCASSLTGRLFFGPGTRLTVL.